This entry lists 8 T cell receptor beta chains sequenced from one sample in a study of T cells in Graves' hyperthyroidism and ophthalmopathy. RNA transcripts gave rise to amplified TCR beta CDR3 regions. The study used the HTBI primer set for a first-round RT-PCR of the TCR CDR3. Using its own MiXCR run on the multiplex PCR reads, TCRdb lists one record per CDR3 protein. The table lists roughly 500,000 distinct CDR3 sequences, around a fifth of them singletons. Sequencing used blood. The receptors were gathered from a woman in her 70s with Graves' ophthalmopathy.

The chain uses TRBV10-3 and TRBJ2-7; D remains ambiguous. This CDR3 spans 14 amino acids. CDR1 and CDR2 from the germline V gene are ENHRY and SYGVKD. V shed 10 bases and J shed 1 base, with 17 bases lying between them. CDR3 nucleotides: TGTGCCACCAAGGCCCAGGTAGAGTCCTACGAGCAGTACTTC. Residues: CATKAQVESYEQYF.

This chain connects TRBV30 to TRBJ1-4, with TRBD1 matching 7 bases. Germline V gene lookup returns CDR1 GTSNPN and CDR2 SVGIG (reference sequence). The CDR3 is 13 residues long. The J segment lost 8 bases and the V segment lost 7 bases, leaving 10 bases of the junction unmatched. CDR3 residues: CAFKDRVREKLFF. In DNA form, the CDR3 reads TGTGCCTTTAAAGACAGGGTCCGCGAAAAACTGTTTTTT. Based on the CDR3 plus reference TRBV30 and TRBJ1-4, the full variable domain is SQTIHQWPATLVQPVGSPLSLECTVEGTSNPNLYWYRQAAGRGLQLLFYSVGIGQISSEVPQNLSASRPQDRQFILSSKKLLLSDSGFYLCAFKDRVREKLFFGSGTQLSVL.

V and J are TRBV7-2 and TRBJ2-2; D tentatively reads TRBD1 or TRBD2 (5 bases each). CDR3 size: 14 residues. V gave up 8 bases and J gave up 5 bases, with 15 bases separating them. Per germline, CDR1 SGHTA and CDR2 FQGNSA. The CDR3 region has the DNA TGTGCCAGCGGGTGGGGGTTAAGTACCGGGGAGCTGTTTTTT. Residues: CASGWGLSTGELFF.

The V and J genes are TRBV6-1 and TRBJ2-7, with 9 bases that match TRBD1. The CDR3 spans 14 residues. Per germline, CDR1 MNHNS and CDR2 SASEGT. Trimming took 7 bases from V and 4 from J; bases not matched to a gene: 8. The CDR3 bases are TGTGCCAGCACTGGAGGGACAGGGCATTACGAGCAGTACTTC. This gives the protein CASTGGTGHYEQYF.

This clonotype was recorded at least ten times. V and J are TRBV2 and TRBJ2-7; perhaps TRBD1 as D (6 bases). From germline, CDR1 is SNHLY and CDR2 FYNNEI. Trimming left V 5 bases short and J 0 bases short, with 11 bases between. The CDR3 length is 14 residues. CDR3 in amino acids: CASSRQASSYEQYF. The DNA for the CDR3 is TGTGCCAGCAGTCGACAGGCAAGCTCCTACGAGCAGTACTTC.

Comment on this clonotype: One end of the junction fails to match germline, which may point to a read error. The V and J genes are TRBV12-3 or TRBV12-4 and TRBJ2-2; D gene uncertain. The CDR3 runs 12 residues. This chain's CDR3 is CAGSLSTGELFF. The CDR3 bases are TGTGCCGGCAGCCTCTCGACCGGGGAGCTGTTTTTT.

This clonotype was picked up many times. At one of its ends the junction is not consistent with the germline gene, which may arise from a read error. The chain couples TRBV5-1 to TRBJ1-4; D uncertain. Per the germline V gene, CDR1 is SGHRS and CDR2 is YFSETQ. The CDR3 runs to 12 residues. In nucleotides, the CDR3 is TGTGCCAGCAGTTTATTAGGGGAAAAACTGTTTTTT. Its translation is CASSLLGEKLFF.

The chain uses TRBV27 and TRBJ1-2; 8 nucleotides agree with TRBD1. The CDR3 loop spans 14 amino acids. CDR1 is MNHEY and CDR2 is SMNVEV in the germline V gene (reference sequence). The trim removed 6 bases at V and 2 bases at J, leaving 5 bases unmatched. CDR3 in DNA: TGTGCCAGCAGCAAAGACAGGGGCAACTATGGCTACACCTTC. Amino acids: CASSKDRGNYGYTF.